This TCR beta chain originates from a study of Graves' ophthalmopathy and Graves' hyperthyroidism. Whole-study context: Sampling took place at initial diagnosis, with peripheral blood obtained before any treatment.

TCR beta CDR3 amplification used RNA transcripts. HTBI-primed RT-PCR formed the first round, and a multiplex PCR formed the second. One entry per CDR3 protein results from TCRdb running MiXCR on the multiplex PCR reads. The sample records hundreds of thousands of distinct CDR3 sequences, under 25% being singletons. Findings and caveats of the study: Blood repertoires reportedly contained most expanded thyroid clonotypes above 0.001 frequency.

Comments on this clonotype: The antigen is undetermined.

Eligible hyperthyroidism cases comprised new diagnoses of under 2 months' duration in individuals aged 18 to 65. Other autoimmune diseases, uncontrolled infections, pregnancy or lactation excluded patients from enrollment. The sample taken for sequencing was peripheral blood. The sequence came from a woman younger than 30 with stable Graves' hyperthyroidism.

The CDR3 nucleotides are TGTGCCAGCAGTTACCCGGACAGAAACACTGAAGCTTTCTTT. Protein sequence: CASSYPDRNTEAFF. This sequence joins TRBV6-5 and TRBJ1-1; maybe TRBD1 (6 bases). The CDR3 runs 14 residues. Germline V lookup: CDR1 MNHEY, CDR2 SVGAGI. The V gene lost 2 bases and the J gene lost 2 bases, with 9 bases spanning the gap.